This T cell receptor (beta chain) was observed in a study of CD8 T cells in ankylosing spondylitis. TCRdb reprocessed the 5' RACE reads with MiXCR, giving one entry per CDR3 protein. Here the sample spans about 440,000 distinct CDR3 sequences, 17% being singletons. Broader study findings: Seemingly distinctive of ankylosing spondylitis blood was a TCR beta motif formed by eight highly homologous variants. In peripheral blood, disease-linked CD8+ clones occurred at relatively low frequencies.

The V gene lost 5 bases and the J gene lost 7 bases, with 11 bases spanning the gap. Germline values: CDR1 KGHSH, CDR2 LQKENI. The CDR3 is 13 residues long. In regard to this clonotype: The antigen is unknown.

The source material was blood, either unsorted or a sorted T cell fraction (not recorded which). The V call is TRBV18, the J call TRBJ1-4, with D possibly matching TRBD1 (5 bases). This receptor was obtained from a male donor with ankylosing spondylitis. CDR3 DNA: TGTGCCAGCTCATCCTCCGGGGGTGAAAAACTGTTTTTT. Amino acids: CASSSSGGEKLFF.